The entry below describes one TCR beta chain. This sample is drawn from a study of shared clonotypes between healthy human individuals. Measured with immunoSEQ multiplex PCR; TCRdb has only the in-frame clones, and not every one. The data contain nearly 750,000 clones, 72% of them seen just once; the ten biggest clones take up less than 2%. Germline CDR1 reads LNHDA; CDR2 reads SQIVND (reference sequence). CDR3 length: 16 amino acids. J lost 3 bases, V lost 5 bases, and 11 bases had no gene match. This receptor was taken from a woman between 25 and 40 years old in good health. Input material: memory CD4+ T cells sorted from blood. Subset meaning: CD45RA-negative fraction. This sequence joins TRBV19 and TRBJ2-7; TRBD1 aligns across 9 bases. In nucleotides, the CDR3 is TGTGCCAGTAGTCCCGAGGGACAGGGAGCTGACTACGAGCAGTACTTC. It specifies CASSPEGQGADYEQYF.